This entry is about one T cell receptor (beta chain). The data were taken from a study of blood T cell repertoires in COVID-19. Study background: The United States, Italy and Spain supplied acute and convalescent COVID-19 samples. PBMCs, B-cell-depleted T cells, or T cells provided the cDNA or gDNA that made up the material.

Germline V gene data show CDR1 as SGHTS and CDR2 as YDEGEE. V was trimmed by 3 bases and J by 4 bases, leaving 19 bases between them. The length of the CDR3 is 16 residues. In the original workflow: Reference gene primer amplification yielded estimated nucleated cell counts. Assay: immunoSEQ multiplex PCR; the TCRdb copy retains only in-frame clones and omits some. V, J and clone size reflect that table, while D and trimming were determined from the DNA. The data contain about 150,000 clones, roughly 84% of them singletons. The sample consisted of peripheral blood. The sequence was obtained from a woman aged 45-59 years in a cohort sampled during active or convalescent COVID-19. The chain combines TRBV5-8 with TRBJ1-1; possibly TRBD1 for D (5 bases). The CDR3 DNA follows: TGTGCCAGCAGCTCGAGCGGTGCAGGGAGGAGCACTGAAGCTTTCTTT. It is translated as CASSSSGAGRSTEAFF.